This TCR beta chain emerged from a study of glioma-infiltrating T cells after dendritic cell vaccination. For the study at large: Glioblastoma patients came from Phase I and II dendritic cell vaccination trials.

V dropped 4 bases and J dropped 5 bases, with 17 bases sitting between them. The CDR3 totals 15 residues. CDR1 LNHDA and CDR2 SQIVND come from the germline V gene (reference sequence). Time point described: after dendritic cell vaccination, including at tumor progression/relapse. The protocol was immunoSEQ multiplex PCR, while the TCRdb copy is restricted to in-frame clones and leaves out a portion. The sample contains around 92,000 clones, approximately 80% of which appear only once. The starting material was blood, obtained after dendritic cell vaccination. The chain is built from TRBV19 and TRBJ1-2, with D maybe TRBD1 (5 bases). This TCR came from a human donor with glioblastoma. DNA for the CDR3: TGTGCCAGTAGTAGGGGTATGGGGGGATCATATGGCTACACCTTC. Translation gives CASSRGMGGSYGYTF.